Below are 15 T cell receptor beta chains sequenced from a single sample in a study of liver allograft versus peripheral blood T cells. Study-wide context: The authors compared T cell receptor repertoires in transplanted livers with recipients' peripheral blood repertoires.

TCRdb reprocessed the reads with MiXCR, giving one entry per CDR3 protein. The sample lists 950 to 1,500 distinct CDR3 sequences, approximately 14% occurring once. Source of these receptors: a human patient who had a liver transplant. Some T cells may be graft donor cells.

This clonotype is large by share. The gene calls are TRBV6-2 or TRBV6-3 and TRBJ1-5; D call uncertain. V lost 3 bases and J 2 bases, leaving 23 bases between the germline ends. The germline V gene encodes CDR1 MNHEY and CDR2 SVGEGT. The CDR3 spans 19 residues. The CDR3 sequence is CASSYFGSTLYLGNQPQHF. The CDR3 nucleotides are TGTGCCAGCAGTTATTTCGGGAGTACCCTGTATCTTGGCAATCAGCCCCAGCATTTT.

Within the sample, this clonotype is large. This chain connects TRBV7-2 to TRBJ1-2; a possible D gene is TRBD1 (5 bases). Germline V lookup: CDR1 SGHTA, CDR2 FQGNSA. This CDR3 is built from 15 residues. V dropped 5 bases and J dropped 3 bases, with 16 bases sitting between them. The CDR3 DNA is TGTGCCAGCAGCCCTGGCATGGGACTTGACTATGGCTACACCTTC. Amino acids: CASSPGMGLDYGYTF.

Sample share makes this clonotype medium-sized. The V call is TRBV5-6, the J call TRBJ1-3; 7 bases match TRBD1. J lost 3 bases, V lost 4 bases, and 7 bases had no gene match. The germline V gene has CDR1 SGHDT and CDR2 YYEEEE. This CDR3 comprises 15 residues. The CDR3 protein is CASSRTGGGGNTIYF. CDR3 DNA sequence: TGTGCCAGCAGCCGGACAGGCGGCGGTGGAAACACCATATATTTT. Full variable domain (outside the CDR3, taken from reference TRBV5-6 and TRBJ1-3): DAGVTQSPTHLIKTRGQQVTLRCSPKSGHDTVSWYQQALGQGPQFIFQYYEEEERQRGNFPDRFSGHQFPNYSSELNVNALLLGDSALYLCASSRTGGGGNTIYFGEGSWLTVV.

The CDR3 DNA reads as TGTGCCAGCAGTCCCGGGACAGGGGATGAAAAACTGTTTTTT. This codes for CASSPGTGDEKLFF. The chain links TRBV28 to TRBJ1-4; 10 bases map to TRBD1. The CDR3 length is 14 residues. Germline CDR1 reads MDHEN; CDR2 reads SYDVKM. Unmatched junction bases numbered 3, after V lost 5 bases and J lost 6 bases.

At least ten counts were recorded for this clonotype. The chain carries TRBV27 and TRBJ1-1; possibly TRBD1 for D (5 bases). Germline CDR1 reads MNHEY; CDR2 reads SMNVEV (reference sequence). The CDR3 runs 15 residues. V was cut by 6 bases and J by 3 bases, with 17 bases left in between. The CDR3 DNA reads as TGTGCCAGCAGGGCTCGGGACGGACTATACACTGAAGCTTTCTTT. It encodes CASRARDGLYTEAFF.

This clonotype is deemed medium-sized. The chain links TRBV30 to TRBJ1-5, with D possibly TRBD1 on 6 matching bases. Per germline, CDR1 GTSNPN and CDR2 SVGIG (reference sequence). V was clipped by 3 bases and J by 9 bases, with 15 bases between them. This CDR3 contains 13 residues. The CDR3 here is CAWSYRAGGPQHF. CDR3 coding DNA: TGTGCCTGGAGCTACAGGGCCGGGGGGCCCCAGCATTTT.

With respect to this clonotype: This may stem from a read error, because a much larger clone lies one nucleotide away. The V call is TRBV27, the J call TRBJ2-5, with TRBD2 matching over 14 bases. This CDR3 has 19 residues. J gave up 2 bases and V 5 bases, and 13 bases lay outside the gene matches. Germline V gene data show CDR1 as MNHEY and CDR2 as SMNVEV (reference sequence). CDR3 residues: CASSGYGTSGSAGQETQYF. The CDR3 DNA reads as TGTGCCAGCAGTGGATACGGGACTAGCGGGAGTGCGGGACAAGAGACCCAGTACTTC.

This clonotype is large. J is TRBJ1-2 and V is TRBV7-2, with D perhaps TRBD1 (5 bases). The V gene lost 2 bases and the J gene lost 0 bases, with 16 bases spanning the gap. The CDR3 has 17 amino acids. CDR1 and CDR2 (germline): SGHTA, FQGNSA. The CDR3 DNA reads TGTGCCAGCAGCTTACAGCCCGGGACCGGTTCTAACTATGGCTACACCTTC. This encodes CASSLQPGTGSNYGYTF.

About this clonotype itself: One end of the junction varies from germline; a read error may be responsible. V usage is TRBV10-1 and J usage is TRBJ2-7; possibly TRBD1 for D (6 bases). Germline V CDR1 and CDR2: WNHNN, SYGVQD (reference sequence). CDR3 size: 12 residues. This CDR3 is CASSRGSSEQYF. The CDR3, as DNA: TGCGCCAGCAGTAGGGGGTCCTCCGAGCAGTACTTC.

This clonotype appeared a few times. The chain links TRBV18 to TRBJ1-1; perhaps TRBD1 as D (5 bases). The CDR3 has 14 residues. From germline, CDR1 is KGHSH and CDR2 LQKENI. The V end was cut by 3 bases, the J end by 1 base, with 9 bases between. The CDR3 DNA sequence: TGTGCCAGCTCACCCCAAACAGGGAACACTGAAGCTTTCTTT. Its translation is CASSPQTGNTEAFF.

This clonotype was detected once. The CDR3 nucleotides read TGCGCCAGCAGCCCCGGAAAAGGGCGATGGGAAGAAAAACTGTTTTTT. Its translation is CASSPGKGRWEEKLFF. V usage is TRBV4-3 and J usage is TRBJ1-4; D remains unclear. Germline V gives CDR1 LGHNA, CDR2 YSLEER. The V end was cut by 4 bases, the J end by 8 bases, with 20 bases between. There are 16 residues in the CDR3.

V and J are TRBV30 and TRBJ1-1; D uncertain. Per germline, CDR1 GTSNPN and CDR2 SVGIG (reference sequence). The V end lost 2 bases, the J end lost 1 base, and 8 bases lay between the germline ends. The CDR3 has 13 amino acids. CDR3 in DNA: TGTGCCTGGAGTCGACGGCAGAACACTGAAGCTTTCTTT. It codes for CAWSRRQNTEAFF.

In its sample, this clonotype is large. V usage is TRBV18 and J usage is TRBJ1-4; no clear D. Trimming removed 2 bases from V and 8 bases from J, with 15 bases in between. This CDR3 contains 15 residues. The germline CDR1 and CDR2 sequences are KGHSH and LQKENI. The CDR3 loop reads CASSPGQAAGEKLFF. The CDR3 DNA is TGTGCCAGCTCACCAGGGCAGGCGGCAGGCGAAAAACTGTTTTTT.

In its sample, this clonotype ranks as medium-sized. The rearrangement uses TRBV27 and TRBJ2-3; perhaps TRBD1 as D (6 bases). V was trimmed by 2 bases and J by 3 bases, leaving 12 bases between them. CDR1 is MNHEY and CDR2 is SMNVEV in the germline V gene (reference sequence). This CDR3 is built from 15 residues. The DNA for the CDR3 is TGTGCCAGCAGTTTACTAGGGGGAAGAACAGATACGCAGTATTTT. Its translation: CASSLLGGRTDTQYF.

This clonotype counts as medium-sized. The DNA of the CDR3 is TGTGCCAGTAGTATTAAAAGCAATCAGCCCCAGCATTTT. This encodes CASSIKSNQPQHF. The chain has TRBV19 and TRBJ1-5; no clear D gene. The CDR3 contains 13 residues. Germline V lookup: CDR1 LNHDA, CDR2 SQIVND (reference sequence). V was pared by 3 bases and J by 1 base, with 4 bases between.